One sample yielded the 9 T cell receptor beta chains listed below, sequenced in a study of blood T cell repertoires in COVID-19. Profiled with immunoSEQ multiplex PCR; TCRdb holds only in-frame clones, not every one. The sample has 100,000 or so clones, roughly 87% seen once. The material sequenced was peripheral blood. The source is a woman aged 60-70 years with acute or convalescent COVID-19.

The chain carries TRBV6-6 and TRBJ1-5; no clear D. The CDR3 totals 13 residues. Germline V lookup: CDR1 MNHNY, CDR2 SVGAGI (reference sequence). V dropped 4 bases and J dropped 5 bases, with 9 bases sitting between them. CDR3 bases: TGTGCCAGCAGTTGGGCCTACGATCAGCCCCAGCATTTT. Translating gives CASSWAYDQPQHF.

J is TRBJ2-7 and V is TRBV5-5, with TRBD2 as a possible D gene (5 bases). The CDR3 loop spans 14 amino acids. V lost 2 bases, J lost 7 bases, and 16 bases lay in between. The germline gives CDR1 SGHKS, CDR2 YYEKEE (reference sequence). The CDR3 loop is CASSFTGNRGEQYV. In DNA form, the CDR3 reads TGTGCCAGCAGCTTTACCGGGAACCGAGGGGAGCAGTACGTC.

V usage is TRBV2 and J usage is TRBJ2-3, with TRBD1 matching over 10 bases. Germline V lookup: CDR1 SNHLY, CDR2 FYNNEI. CDR3 length: 14 amino acids. Germline trimming cut 8 bases from V and 3 bases from J; bases unmatched to any gene: 5. CDR3: CASARTGGTDTQYF. For the CDR3, the DNA is TGTGCCAGCGCACGGACAGGGGGAACAGATACGCAGTATTTT.

This chain connects TRBV27 to TRBJ2-4, with D perhaps TRBD2 (6 bases). Trimming left V 5 bases short and J 0 bases short, with 8 bases between. The CDR3 spans 14 residues. Germline CDR1 is MNHEY and CDR2 is SMNVEV (reference sequence). This chain's CDR3 is CASSPGLAKNIQYF. The CDR3 bases are TGTGCCAGCAGTCCGGGACTAGCCAAAAACATTCAGTACTTC.

The table lists this clone with a count of one. This chain links TRBV6-5 with TRBJ1-1; D is possibly TRBD1 (6 bases). The CDR3 covers 15 residues. Per the germline V gene, CDR1 is MNHEY and CDR2 is SVGAGI. The V end lost 2 bases, the J end lost 5 bases, and 15 bases lay between the germline ends. DNA of the CDR3: TGTGCCAGCAGTTACCCCCGCCAGGGGCAGACTGAAGCTTTCTTT. Amino acids: CASSYPRQGQTEAFF.

The genes are TRBV9 and TRBJ1-2; 8 nucleotides line up with TRBD1. The CDR3 is made up of 16 amino acids. The V and J ends lost 6 bases and 3 bases, in that order; junction bases with no gene match: 13. Per germline, CDR1 SGDLS and CDR2 YYNGEE. The CDR3 DNA reads TGTGCCAGCACTCCCCGGCCGCTGGGACAGGACTATGGCTACACCTTC. Translated, it gives CASTPRPLGQDYGYTF.

V usage is TRBV2 and J usage is TRBJ2-2; D is possibly TRBD2 (6 bases). Germline CDR1 is SNHLY and CDR2 is FYNNEI. The CDR3 length is 14 residues. V was pared by 10 bases and J by 1 base, with 13 bases between. The DNA for the CDR3 is TGTGCCACCTCCTGGAGGGTGAACACCGGGGAGCTGTTTTTT. Translation gives CATSWRVNTGELFF.

This sequence joins TRBV3-1 (or the pseudogene TRBV3-2) and TRBJ2-1; 8 positions match TRBD2. Germline CDR1 reads LGHDT; CDR2 reads YNNKEL (reference sequence). Trimming took 0 bases from V and 10 from J; bases not matched to a gene: 5. The CDR3 totals 14 residues. In DNA, the CDR3 is TGTGCCAGCAGCCAAGATCCCGGACTAGCAGAGCAGTTCTTC. Encoded protein: CASSQDPGLAEQFF.

The rearrangement uses TRBV6-6 and TRBJ2-5; the match to TRBD2 covers 7 bases. Per the germline V gene, CDR1 is MNHNY and CDR2 is SVGAGI (reference sequence). CDR3 length equals 12 residues. The trim removed 9 bases at V and 2 bases at J, leaving 3 bases unmatched. The CDR3, as DNA: TGTGCCAGTGGGACTACTCAAGAGACCCAGTACTTC. Protein sequence: CASGTTQETQYF.